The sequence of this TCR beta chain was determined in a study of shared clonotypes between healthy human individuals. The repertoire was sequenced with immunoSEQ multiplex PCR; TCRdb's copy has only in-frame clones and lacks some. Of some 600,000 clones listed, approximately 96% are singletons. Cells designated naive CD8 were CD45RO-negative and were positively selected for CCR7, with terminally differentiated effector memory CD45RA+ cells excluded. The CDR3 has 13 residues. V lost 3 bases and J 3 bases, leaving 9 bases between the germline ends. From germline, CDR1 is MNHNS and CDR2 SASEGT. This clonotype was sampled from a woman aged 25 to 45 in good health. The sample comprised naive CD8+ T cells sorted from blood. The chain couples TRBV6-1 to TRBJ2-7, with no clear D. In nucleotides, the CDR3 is TGTGCCAGCAGTGATCTGAAGTTCTACGAGCAGTACTTC. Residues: CASSDLKFYEQYF.